These T cell receptor beta chains were read from a single sample in a study of T cell responses to AZD1222 COVID-19 vaccine. Assay: immunoSEQ multiplex PCR; the TCRdb copy retains only in-frame clones and omits some. The sample comprises around 130,000 clones, 80% to 90% of which are singletons, and approximately 8.5% rests with the top ten. The sequencing here drew on peripheral blood, taken on day 0 of AZD1222 vaccination. All receptors derive from an adult in good health. CDR3s leave out the opening cysteine and the closing phenylalanine or tryptophan.

TRBJ1-2,TRBV4-3,ASSQEGALGTVNYGYT
TRBJ2-5,TRBV27,ASSIQGRETQY
TRBJ1-1,TRBV14,ASSQMGGTAF
TRBJ1-2,TRBV24-1,ATSDPNRAYGYT
TRBJ1-2,TRBV10-3,AISDVGTLNYGYT
TRBJ1-3,TRBV6-2/TRBV6-3,ASSYRVGVSSSGNTIY
TRBJ1-6,TRBV2,ASSRGPYNSSLH
TRBJ1-5,TRBV19,ASSLTGDQPQH
TRBJ1-2,TRBV27,ASSYTGRPSGYT
TRBJ2-7,TRBV7-2,ASSSQGVGEQY
TRBJ1-3,TRBV11-2,ASSLDLDSGNTIY
TRBJ1-5,TRBV3-1/TRBV3-2,ASNEILRVRNQPQH
TRBJ2-3,TRBV5-1,ASSLGVAGVGPDTQY
TRBJ1-1,TRBV18,ASSPPVNTEAF
TRBJ2-5,TRBV5-3,ARSLRTRYLLRETQY
TRBJ2-3,TRBV27,ASSWGAGPPIDTQY
TRBJ2-1,TRBV2,ASEAPLAGGLNEQF
TRBJ2-5,TRBV12-5,ASARLGAGIRTQY
TRBJ2-5,TRBV2,ASEGQQETQY
TRBJ1-3,TRBV5-1,ASRDGLSGNTIY
TRBJ2-7,TRBV5-4,ASSLRDGSYEQY
TRBJ2-7,TRBV7-9,ASSSYGQGRAIYEQY
TRBJ2-3,TRBV5-4,ASSNPLTFSSTDTQY
TRBJ1-2,TRBV18,ASSPRQENYGYT
TRBJ1-6,TRBV7-8,ASSLAPGGGDSPLH
TRBJ1-1,TRBV19,ASSNRGYTEAF
TRBJ2-2,TRBV24-1,ATSDLDRPNTGELF
TRBJ1-1,TRBV30,ATLKRGTEAF
TRBJ1-2,TRBV19,ASSIEFRSNYGYT
TRBJ2-1,TRBV2,ASLVRYNEQF
TRBJ1-6,TRBV4-3,ASSQRWNSPLH
TRBJ1-2,TRBV30,AWSVIGQAYGYT
TRBJ2-2,TRBV11-2,ASSLGLGTGELF
TRBJ2-4,TRBV7-9,ASSLSENIQY
TRBJ2-5,TRBV5-6,ASSFDRRTGGRETQY
TRBJ1-1,TRBV27,ASSSIRWQPNTEAF
TRBJ1-2,TRBV6-5,ASSSDTGLYGYT
TRBJ2-2,TRBV7-8,ASSGAGLRLTGELF
TRBJ1-6,TRBV11-2,ASSPGQGMEPLH
TRBJ2-3,TRBV7-9,ASSPARDTQY
TRBJ2-7,TRBV10-3,AISERELYEQY
TRBJ1-1,TRBV9,ASSVGQKSEAF
TRBJ2-7,TRBV12-3/TRBV12-4,ASSLGTSEEQY
TRBJ2-3,TRBV24-1,ATSDSPLGRRDTQY
TRBJ1-2,TRBV3-1/TRBV3-2,ASSQAGTGYGYT
TRBJ2-7,TRBV5-1,ASSLAPGGRGNEQY
TRBJ1-5,TRBV19,ASSMGRISQPQH
TRBJ1-3,TRBV29-1,SVGQGSGNTIY
TRBJ1-2,TRBV6-1,ASSDRHGTSDGYT